This is a list of T cell receptor beta chains from one sample in a study of blood T cell repertoires in COVID-19. Sequenced by immunoSEQ multiplex PCR; TCRdb stores in-frame clones only, minus some. Of around 190,000 clones listed, around 87% were seen once; the top ten hold roughly 24%. Source material: PBMCs or T cells enriched from blood (not recorded which). The receptors derive from a woman aged 40 to 50 in a cohort exposed to, infected with or recovered from COVID-19 (not recorded which). The CDR3 runs from the conserved cysteine through the conserved F or W. A D gene is named only where the DNA matches it firmly. Not all rows give a size; the values are once, few, many and, for expanded clones, a class.

clone size: .
J gene: TRBJ2-7
V gene: TRBV5-1
D gene: TRBD2
CDR3 DNA: TGCGCCAGCAGCATATATATGGGAGGGCCTTCCTACGAGCAGTACTTC
CDR3 protein: CASSIYMGGPSYEQYF

clone size: .
J gene: TRBJ2-1
V gene: TRBV7-9
D gene: TRBD2
CDR3 DNA: TGTGCCAGCAGTGGGGCACTAGCGGGCAATTACAATGAGCAGTTCTTC
CDR3 protein: CASSGALAGNYNEQFF

clone size: .
J gene: TRBJ1-5
V gene: TRBV29-1
D gene: TRBD1
CDR3 DNA: TGCAGCGTCGCCGACAGGGCCGGTCAGCCCCAGCATTTT
CDR3 protein: CSVADRAGQPQHF

clone size: .
J gene: TRBJ1-2
V gene: TRBV5-1
D gene: TRBD1
CDR3 DNA: TGCGCCAGCAGCGAGGGGCAGGGGGCGAAAAACTATGGCTACACCTTC
CDR3 protein: CASSEGQGAKNYGYTF

clone size: .
J gene: TRBJ2-3
V gene: TRBV4-3
D gene: TRBD2
CDR3 DNA: TGCGCCAGCAGCCAAGAAAGTCGGGAGGGCCTAGATACGCAGTATTTT
CDR3 protein: CASSQESREGLDTQYF

clone size: .
J gene: TRBJ1-3
V gene: TRBV6-6
D gene: .
CDR3 DNA: TGTGCCAGCAGTTCTGGACAGAACTCTGGAAACACCATATATTTT
CDR3 protein: CASSSGQNSGNTIYF

clone size: .
J gene: TRBJ1-3
V gene: TRBV7-6
D gene: .
CDR3 DNA: TGTGCCAGCAGAGCACAGGGAGTGGCTGGAAACACCATATATTTT
CDR3 protein: CASRAQGVAGNTIYF

clone size: .
J gene: TRBJ2-5
V gene: TRBV6-1
D gene: TRBD2
CDR3 DNA: TGTGCCAGCAGTGAAGGCGTAGCGGGGGGGCAAGAGACCCAGTACTTC
CDR3 protein: CASSEGVAGGQETQYF

clone size: .
J gene: TRBJ2-1
V gene: TRBV5-1
D gene: TRBD2
CDR3 DNA: TGCGCCAGCAGCTTTAGCGGGAACGGATACAATGAGCAGTTCTTC
CDR3 protein: CASSFSGNGYNEQFF

clone size: .
J gene: TRBJ1-1
V gene: TRBV11-2
D gene: .
CDR3 DNA: TGTGCCAGCAGCTTAAAAGGGGTCTACTACACTGAAGCTTTCTTT
CDR3 protein: CASSLKGVYYTEAFF

clone size: .
J gene: TRBJ2-5
V gene: TRBV6-5
D gene: TRBD2
CDR3 DNA: TGTGCCAGCATGGGCGGGGGGGATGAGACCCAGTACTTC
CDR3 protein: CASMGGGDETQYF

clone size: .
J gene: TRBJ2-5
V gene: TRBV5-1
D gene: .
CDR3 DNA: TGCGCCAGCAGCTTGGGGACAGTGAGGCAAGAGACCCAGTACTTC
CDR3 protein: CASSLGTVRQETQYF

clone size: .
J gene: TRBJ2-1
V gene: TRBV7-9
D gene: .
CDR3 DNA: TGTGCCAGCAGGGTTGGAGTTAATGAGCAGTTCTTC
CDR3 protein: CASRVGVNEQFF

clone size: once
J gene: TRBJ1-2
V gene: TRBV27
D gene: .
CDR3 DNA: TGTGCCAGCAGTTTAAAGACACGTTCTAACTATGGCTACACCTTC
CDR3 protein: CASSLKTRSNYGYTF

clone size: once
J gene: TRBJ2-3
V gene: TRBV27
D gene: TRBD2
CDR3 DNA: TGTGCCAGCAGTCTAGCGGGGGGCCGGGGGGATACGCAGTATTTT
CDR3 protein: CASSLAGGRGDTQYF

clone size: .
J gene: TRBJ1-6
V gene: TRBV3-1/TRBV3-2
D gene: TRBD1
CDR3 DNA: TGTGCCAGCAGCGCCCGACAGGGAGGTAATTCACCCCTCCACTTT
CDR3 protein: CASSARQGGNSPLHF